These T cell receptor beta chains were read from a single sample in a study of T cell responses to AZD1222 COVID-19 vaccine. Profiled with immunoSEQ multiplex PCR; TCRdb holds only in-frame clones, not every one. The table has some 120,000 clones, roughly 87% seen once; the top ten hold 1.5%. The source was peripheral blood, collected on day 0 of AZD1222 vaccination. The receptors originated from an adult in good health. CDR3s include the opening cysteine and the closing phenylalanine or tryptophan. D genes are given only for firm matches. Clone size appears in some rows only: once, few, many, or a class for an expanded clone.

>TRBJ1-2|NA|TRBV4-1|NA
CASSPATGGVGYGYTF
TGCGCCAGCAGCCCTGCCACAGGTGGGGTTGGCTATGGCTACACCTTC
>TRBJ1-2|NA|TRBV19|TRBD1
CASLTGQGAYGYTF
TGTGCCAGCTTAACGGGACAGGGGGCCTATGGCTACACCTTC
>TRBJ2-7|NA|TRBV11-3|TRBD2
CASSFSGGSYEQYF
TGTGCCAGCAGCTTTAGCGGGGGCTCCTACGAGCAGTACTTC
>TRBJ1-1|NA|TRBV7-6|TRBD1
CASSLLPPPGQGNTEAFF
TGTGCCAGCAGCTTACTCCCCCCGCCGGGACAGGGTAACACTGAAGCTTTCTTT
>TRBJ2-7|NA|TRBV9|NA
CASSKTGSYEQYF
TGTGCCAGCAGCAAAACAGGCTCCTACGAGCAGTACTTC
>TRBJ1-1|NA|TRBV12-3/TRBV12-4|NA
CASSFAVNTEAFF
TGTGCCAGCAGTTTTGCGGTGAACACTGAAGCTTTCTTT
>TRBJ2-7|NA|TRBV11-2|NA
CASSSRGGGYTYEQYF
TGTGCCAGCAGCTCTAGGGGGGGAGGTTACACCTACGAGCAGTACTTC
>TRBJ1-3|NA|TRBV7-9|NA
CASSLGASGNTIYF
TGTGCCAGCAGCTTAGGGGCGTCTGGAAACACCATATATTTT
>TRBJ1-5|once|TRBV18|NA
CASSPPGSASGDQPQHF
TGTGCCAGCTCACCACCAGGGTCGGCATCGGGCGATCAGCCCCAGCATTTT
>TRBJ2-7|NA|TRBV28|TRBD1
CASSRTGEAYEQYF
TGTGCCAGCAGCCGGACAGGGGAGGCCTACGAGCAGTACTTC
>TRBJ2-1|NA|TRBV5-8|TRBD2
CASSYRTSGAEQFF
TGTGCCAGCAGCTACCGGACTAGCGGGGCTGAGCAGTTCTTC
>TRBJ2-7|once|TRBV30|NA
CAWSPTGGTGGEQYF
TGTGCCTGGAGTCCTACGGGCGGAACCGGGGGCGAGCAGTACTTC
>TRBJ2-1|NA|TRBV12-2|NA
CASRLIRDFPDNEQFF
TGTGCAAGTCGCTTAATCCGGGATTTTCCTGACAATGAGCAGTTCTTC
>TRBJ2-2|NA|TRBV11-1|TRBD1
CASSLRAGGAGELFF
TGTGCCAGCAGCTTAAGGGCAGGGGGCGCCGGGGAGCTGTTTTTT
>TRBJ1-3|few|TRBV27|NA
CASRRGGSGNTIYF
TGTGCCAGCAGGAGGGGGGGCTCTGGAAACACCATATATTTT
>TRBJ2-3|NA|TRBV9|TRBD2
CASSPTGGTWSSDYTDTQYF
TGTGCCAGCAGCCCAACCGGGGGGACTTGGAGCTCGGACTACACAGATACGCAGTATTTT
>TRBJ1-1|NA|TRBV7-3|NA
CASSFVGETEAFF
TGTGCCAGCAGCTTTGTAGGGGAGACTGAAGCTTTCTTT
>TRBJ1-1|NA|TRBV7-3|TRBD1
CARSTGPERNTEAFF
TGTGCCAGATCGACAGGGCCCGAAAGGAACACTGAAGCTTTCTTT
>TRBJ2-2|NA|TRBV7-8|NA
CASSLGRGTGELFF
TGTGCCAGCAGCTTAGGTCGGGGGACCGGGGAGCTGTTTTTT
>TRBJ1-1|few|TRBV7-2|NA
CASSLRGAHDEAFF
TGTGCCAGCAGCTTGAGGGGGGCCCATGATGAAGCTTTCTTT
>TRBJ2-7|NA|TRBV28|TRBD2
CASSRPRLAGGRYEQYF
TGTGCCAGCAGCAGACCCCGACTAGCGGGGGGCCGCTACGAGCAGTACTTC
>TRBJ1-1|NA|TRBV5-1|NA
CASSSGAELMNTEAFF
TGCGCCAGCAGCTCTGGGGCCGAACTCATGAACACTGAAGCTTTCTTT
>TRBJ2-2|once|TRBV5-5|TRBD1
CASSLDRVNTGELFF
TGTGCCAGCAGCCTGGACAGGGTGAACACCGGGGAGCTGTTTTTT
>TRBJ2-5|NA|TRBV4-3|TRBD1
CASSQEGQGARETQYF
TGCGCCAGCAGCCAAGAGGGACAGGGGGCACGAGAGACCCAGTACTTC
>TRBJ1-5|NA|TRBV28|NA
CASKPGGVSQPQHF
TGTGCCAGCAAACCCGGGGGGGTATCTCAGCCCCAGCATTTT
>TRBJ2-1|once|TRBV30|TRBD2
CAWSWREAGEQFF
TGTGCCTGGAGTTGGCGGGAGGCCGGGGAGCAGTTCTTC
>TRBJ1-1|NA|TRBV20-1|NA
CSASDRSKDTEAFF
TGCAGTGCTAGTGACAGGTCAAAGGACACTGAAGCTTTCTTT
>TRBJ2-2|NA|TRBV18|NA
CASSPARADTGELFF
TGTGCCAGCTCACCCGCTAGGGCTGACACCGGGGAGCTGTTTTTT
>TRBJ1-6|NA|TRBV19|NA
CASTYSSYNSPLHF
TGTGCCAGTACCTACAGCTCCTATAATTCACCCCTCCACTTT
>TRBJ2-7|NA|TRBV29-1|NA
CSVGSEPGDYEQYF
TGCAGCGTTGGCTCCGAACCAGGGGACTACGAGCAGTACTTC
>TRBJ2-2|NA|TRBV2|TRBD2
CASSVRGAGTGELFF
TGTGCCAGCAGTGTGCGGGGGGCAGGCACCGGGGAGCTGTTTTTT
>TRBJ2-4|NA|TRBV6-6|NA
CASSRPKFGLAKNIQYF
TGTGCCAGCAGTCGACCTAAATTTGGGCTAGCCAAAAACATTCAGTACTTC
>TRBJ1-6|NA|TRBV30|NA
CAWRRENSPLHF
TGTGCCTGGCGGAGGGAGAATTCACCCCTCCACTTT
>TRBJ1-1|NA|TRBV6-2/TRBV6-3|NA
CASSYSHGRLNTEAFF
TGTGCCAGCAGTTACTCCCATGGCAGGTTGAACACTGAAGCTTTCTTT
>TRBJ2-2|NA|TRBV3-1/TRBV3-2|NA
CASSQAVLANTGELFF
TGTGCCAGCAGCCAAGCAGTACTCGCGAACACCGGGGAGCTGTTTTTT
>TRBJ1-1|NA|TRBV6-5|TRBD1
CASQGDTYTEAFF
TGTGCCAGCCAGGGGGACACTTACACTGAAGCTTTCTTT
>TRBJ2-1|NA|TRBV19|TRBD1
CASSPGTGYAFF
TGTGCCAGTAGTCCGGGGACAGGGTATGCGTTCTTC
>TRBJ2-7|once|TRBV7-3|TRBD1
CASSTQGAPSYEQYF
TGTGCCAGCAGCACCCAGGGGGCCCCATCCTACGAGCAGTACTTC
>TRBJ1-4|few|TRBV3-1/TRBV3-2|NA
CASSQDNSGEKLFF
TGTGCCAGCAGCCAAGATAATTCGGGTGAAAAACTGTTTTTT
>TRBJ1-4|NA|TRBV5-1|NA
CASSLGDGPRFNEKLFF
TGCGCCAGCAGCTTGGGGGACGGCCCTCGATTTAATGAAAAACTGTTTTTT
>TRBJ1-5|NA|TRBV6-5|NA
CASSGTLSNQPQHF
TGTGCCAGCAGCGGGACACTTAGCAATCAGCCCCAGCATTTT
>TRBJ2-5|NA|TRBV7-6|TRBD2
CASSPGTSAVETQYF
TGTGCCAGCAGCCCAGGGACTAGCGCGGTCGAGACCCAGTACTTC
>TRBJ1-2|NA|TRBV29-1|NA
CSVEPRDGGYGYTF
TGCAGCGTTGAACCCCGGGACGGTGGCTATGGCTACACCTTC
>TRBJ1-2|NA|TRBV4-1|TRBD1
CASSSPGQRYANYGYTF
TGCGCCAGCAGCTCTCCGGGACAGAGATATGCTAACTATGGCTACACCTTC
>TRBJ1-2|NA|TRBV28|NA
CASSLYDRDSGDGYTF
TGTGCCAGCAGTTTGTACGACCGGGACTCGGGGGATGGCTACACCTTC
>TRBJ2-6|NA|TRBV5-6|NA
CASSLGLDSGANVLTF
TGTGCCAGCAGCTTGGGGCTGGACTCTGGGGCCAACGTCCTGACTTTC